The 21 T cell receptor beta chains below were found in one sample sequenced in a study of blood T cell repertoires in COVID-19. The data were produced by immunoSEQ multiplex PCR, yet TCRdb's version contains in-frame clones alone and is incomplete. The repertoire has approximately 330,000 clones, over 85% of them found once; the top ten carry roughly a tenth. The sample taken for sequencing was PBMCs or T cells enriched from blood (not recorded which). These receptors were taken from a woman in her thirties who had recovered from COVID-19.

The chain uses TRBV2 and TRBJ2-1, with D possibly being TRBD2 (5 bases). CDR3 length equals 16 residues. Germline loops: CDR1 SNHLY, CDR2 FYNNEI. V lost 0 bases and J lost 0, with 9 bases in between. The CDR3 DNA reads TGTGCCAGCAGTGAAGCGGCGGGCCGCTCCTACAATGAGCAGTTCTTC. Protein sequence: CASSEAAGRSYNEQFF.

The chain has TRBV3-1 (or the pseudogene TRBV3-2) and TRBJ1-5; a weak D match, TRBD1 (5 bases). Germline V gene data show CDR1 as LGHDT and CDR2 as YNNKEL (reference sequence). The V end was cut by 0 bases, the J end by 12 bases, with 12 bases between. The CDR3 is made up of 13 amino acids. In nucleotides, the CDR3 is TGTGCCAGCAGCCAAGATATTGGACAAATCCAGCATTTT. Translated: CASSQDIGQIQHF.

This sequence joins TRBV7-8 and TRBJ2-3; TRBD2 matches at 8 bases. There are 16 residues in the CDR3. Germline values: CDR1 SGHVS, CDR2 FQNEAQ. V was pared by 6 bases and J by 0 bases, with 8 bases of the junction left unmatched. The CDR3 bases are TGTGCCAGCAGAGAGGCGGCGGGAGGAAGCACAGATACGCAGTATTTT. It is translated as CASREAAGGSTDTQYF.

CDR3 region: CASSEGQSNQPQHF. CDR3 coding DNA: TGTGCCAGCAGCGAGGGACAAAGCAATCAGCCCCAGCATTTT. The rearrangement joins TRBV13 to TRBJ1-5; perhaps TRBD1 as D (6 bases). With 5 bases removed from V and 1 base from J, the gap between germline ends came to 9 bases. Germline CDR1 reads PRHDT; CDR2 reads FYEKMQ (reference sequence). CDR3 size: 14 residues.

This clone has ten or more counts. The chain links TRBV4-1 to TRBJ2-3, with D unresolved. Trimming left V 4 bases short and J 0 bases short, with 11 bases between. The germline V gene encodes CDR1 MGHRA and CDR2 YSYEKL. The CDR3 is 15 residues long. DNA of the CDR3: TGCGCCAGCAGCCCCGTAGCTACTAGCACAGATACGCAGTATTTT. This codes for CASSPVATSTDTQYF.

The rearrangement uses TRBV6-5 and TRBJ1-2; 7 nucleotides agree with TRBD1. CDR1 is MNHEY, CDR2 SVGAGI, per germline. V lost 4 bases to trimming and J lost 4 bases; unmatched junction nucleotides: 3. The CDR3 is 13 residues long. CDR3 loop: CASSWGQIYGYTF. The CDR3 region has the DNA TGTGCCAGCAGTTGGGGACAGATCTATGGCTACACCTTC.

V is TRBV28 and J is TRBJ2-7, with D possibly matching TRBD1 (7 bases). V lost 6 bases and J 1 base, leaving 13 bases between the germline ends. The CDR3 spans 14 residues. Germline CDR1 MDHEN, CDR2 SYDVKM. CDR3: CASRVQGGSYEQYF. CDR3 nucleotide sequence: TGTGCCAGCAGAGTTCAGGGGGGTTCCTACGAGCAGTACTTC. Full variable domain (remainder filled in from reference TRBV28 and TRBJ2-7): DVKVTQSSRYLVKRTGEKVFLECVQDMDHENMFWYRQDPGLGLRLIYFSYDVKMKEKGDIPEGYSVSREKKERFSLILESASTNQTSMYLCASRVQGGSYEQYFGPGTRLTVT.

This chain joins TRBV19 and TRBJ1-6, with 12 bases identical to TRBD1. The germline V gene encodes CDR1 LNHDA and CDR2 SQIVND (reference sequence). V was pared by 5 bases and J by 10 bases, with 12 bases of the junction left unmatched. This CDR3 is built from 17 residues. CDR3 sequence (DNA): TGTGCCAGTAGTTCGCGAACCGGGACAGGGGGCGCGTCACCCCTCCACTTT. This translates into CASSSRTGTGGASPLHF.

V usage is TRBV6-1 and J usage is TRBJ1-5; D is unclear. V lost 3 bases and J 0 bases, leaving 6 bases between the germline ends. Germline V gene data show CDR1 as MNHNS and CDR2 as SASEGT. The CDR3 totals 14 residues. The CDR3 reads CASSDSDSNQPQHF. CDR3 nucleotide sequence: TGTGCCAGCAGTGACAGCGATAGCAATCAGCCCCAGCATTTT.

Only one count was recorded for this clone. The rearrangement joins TRBV19 to TRBJ1-1; D remains unclear. Trimming removed 1 base from V and 3 bases from J, with 9 bases in between. CDR3 length: 14 amino acids. Germline CDR1 is LNHDA and CDR2 is SQIVND (reference sequence). The CDR3 spells CASSIVFSDTEAFF. DNA of the CDR3: TGTGCCAGTAGTATAGTTTTTAGTGACACTGAAGCTTTCTTT.

The chain couples TRBV3-1 (or the pseudogene TRBV3-2) to TRBJ1-6; D remains ambiguous. Per germline, CDR1 LGHDT and CDR2 YNNKEL (reference sequence). Trimming left V 1 base short and J 10 bases short, with 14 bases between. The CDR3 runs 15 residues. The CDR3 nucleotides are TGTGCCAGCAGCCAAGGGTTACAGTTTGGATCACCCCTCCACTTT. Encoded protein: CASSQGLQFGSPLHF.

This rearrangement joins TRBV10-2 to TRBJ2-1; 7 bases fit TRBD2. CDR3 size: 15 residues. From germline, CDR1 is WSHSY and CDR2 SAAADI. V dropped 4 bases and J dropped 1; count of bases not matched to a gene: 4. The CDR3: CASSVKAGSYNEQFF. CDR3 in DNA: TGCGCCAGCAGTGTTAAAGCGGGATCCTACAATGAGCAGTTCTTC.

The chain employs TRBV30 and TRBJ2-5; the match to TRBD2 covers 8 bases. J was trimmed by 5 bases and V by 3 bases; bases with no gene match: 8. The CDR3 consists of 14 residues. CDR1 and CDR2 (germline): GTSNPN, SVGIG (reference sequence). The CDR3 sequence is CAWSPAGAWETQYF. The DNA for the CDR3 is TGTGCCTGGAGCCCAGCGGGAGCTTGGGAGACCCAGTACTTC.

The genes are TRBV5-1 and TRBJ2-7, with 9 positions matching TRBD1. The germline V gene encodes CDR1 SGHRS and CDR2 YFSETQ. The CDR3 length is 15 residues. The junction had 11 bases not matched to a gene; V was cut back by 4 bases and J by 6 bases. This chain's CDR3 is CASSASGTGMSEQYF. The CDR3 DNA reads as TGCGCCAGCAGCGCCTCCGGGACAGGGATGAGCGAGCAGTACTTC.

The rearrangement joins TRBV20-1 to TRBJ2-1; 14 nucleotides line up with TRBD2. V lost 3 bases and J lost 0; bases outside the gene matches: 10. This CDR3 contains 19 residues. Germline values: CDR1 DFQATT, CDR2 SNEGSKA (reference sequence). This CDR3 reads CSASAPGLAGEVSYNEQFF. In nucleotides, the CDR3 is TGCAGTGCTAGTGCGCCGGGACTAGCGGGAGAGGTCTCCTACAATGAGCAGTTCTTC.

V usage is TRBV18 and J usage is TRBJ1-5; D gene uncertain. Per the germline V gene, CDR1 is KGHSH and CDR2 is LQKENI. CDR3 size: 13 residues. V was pared by 1 base and J by 11 bases, with 12 bases between. CDR3 in amino acids: CASSPQGVETQHF. In DNA, the CDR3 is TGTGCCAGCTCACCACAGGGAGTAGAAACCCAGCATTTT.

The chain links TRBV19 to TRBJ1-1; 10 bases agree with TRBD1. The CDR3 totals 17 residues. Germline V gene lookup returns CDR1 LNHDA and CDR2 SQIVND (reference sequence). V lost 3 bases and J lost 4; bases outside the gene matches: 11. The CDR3 DNA reads TGTGCCAGTAGTATCGGACAGGGGGGTACCTTAGGCACTGAAGCTTTCTTT. Translating it yields CASSIGQGGTLGTEAFF.

The rearrangement uses TRBV18 and TRBJ2-2, with TRBD2 matching over 9 bases. Germline assignment: CDR1 KGHSH and CDR2 LQKENI. V lost 1 base to trimming and J lost 6 bases; unmatched junction nucleotides: 18. This CDR3 spans 20 amino acids. The CDR3 protein is CASSPLMRGAGTSFSGELFF. In DNA form, the CDR3 reads TGTGCCAGCTCACCACTCATGAGGGGCGCCGGGACTAGCTTTTCCGGGGAGCTGTTTTTT.

This clone was picked up a small number of times. The chain recombines TRBV2 with TRBJ2-1, with D perhaps TRBD2 (6 bases). Trimming shortened V by 10 bases and J by 2 bases, and 15 bases separated the two germline ends. CDR1 is SNHLY and CDR2 is FYNNEI in the germline V gene. This CDR3 has 14 amino acids. Here the CDR3 DNA reads TGTGCCATATTATGGGACTCCCCCTACAATGAGCAGTTCTTC. Translation gives CAILWDSPYNEQFF.

The rearrangement links TRBV15 to TRBJ2-7; 11 nucleotides agree with TRBD1. V was pared by 5 bases and J by 0 bases, with 9 bases of the junction left unmatched. From germline, CDR1 is LNHNV and CDR2 YYDKDF (reference sequence). CDR3 size: 17 residues. CDR3 residues: CATSPTDRGPSSYEQYF. CDR3 bases: TGTGCCACCAGCCCTACGGACAGGGGGCCGAGCTCCTACGAGCAGTACTTC.

The genes are TRBV4-3 and TRBJ2-3, with 7 bases aligning to TRBD2. The germline V gene has CDR1 LGHNA and CDR2 YSLEER. The CDR3 length is 16 residues. V trimming: 4 bases; J trimming: 8 bases; junction bases outside the gene matches: 15. The CDR3 loop reads CASSPKAGVGRGTQYF. In DNA form, the CDR3 reads TGCGCCAGCAGCCCCAAGGCGGGAGTAGGGCGGGGTACGCAGTATTTT.